A single sample gave rise to the 17 T cell receptor beta chains below, sequenced in a study of blood T cell repertoires in COVID-19. Using immunoSEQ multiplex PCR, the repertoire was profiled, and TCRdb retains in-frame clones only, with some absent. Among approximately 170,000 clones listed, roughly 80% were seen once. The source material was peripheral blood. All receptors derive from a woman in her sixties or seventies with COVID-19, enrolled during active disease.

The genes are TRBV19 and TRBJ1-2, with 7 bases that match TRBD1. The J segment lost 8 bases and the V segment lost 8 bases, leaving 11 bases of the junction unmatched. This CDR3 is built from 13 residues. Germline assignment: CDR1 LNHDA and CDR2 SQIVND (reference sequence). In nucleotides, the CDR3 is TGTGCCAGTCGAGGGGGCCGGTCAAGGGGCTACACCTTC. Protein sequence: CASRGGRSRGYTF.

The chain links TRBV2 to TRBJ1-5; possibly TRBD1 for D (6 bases). Trimming took off 5 bases at V and 2 bases at J, with 13 bases between the two ends. CDR3 length equals 15 residues. Germline V CDR1 and CDR2: SNHLY, FYNNEI. CDR3 sequence reads: CASSSLQGGNQPQHF. The DNA of the CDR3 is TGTGCCAGCAGTTCCTTACAGGGAGGCAATCAGCCCCAGCATTTT.

The chain has TRBV4-1 and TRBJ2-7, with a tentative D call TRBD2 (6 bases). This CDR3 is built from 14 residues. Trimming left V 1 base short and J 5 bases short, with 12 bases between. Germline V gives CDR1 MGHRA, CDR2 YSYEKL. The CDR3 DNA reads as TGCGCCAGCAGCCAAGGGGGAAGGGAGGACGAGCAGTACTTC. It specifies CASSQGGREDEQYF.

The chain is built from TRBV28 and TRBJ2-2; 8 nucleotides match TRBD1. CDR3 length equals 15 residues. Germline assignment: CDR1 MDHEN and CDR2 SYDVKM. With 5 bases clipped from V and 5 bases from J, the junction kept 7 bases outside the gene matches. CDR3 nucleotide sequence: TGTGCCAGCAGTCCACGGACAGGGAAGACCGGGGAGCTGTTTTTT. Translated: CASSPRTGKTGELFF.

As DNA, the CDR3 is TGTGCCAGCAGCCAAACCGGGACTAGCGGGAGCCAACACTACAATGAGCAGTTCTTC. Its protein product is CASSQTGTSGSQHYNEQFF. This rearrangement joins TRBV4-2 to TRBJ2-1; 14 bases map to TRBD2. This CDR3 is built from 19 residues. V dropped 2 bases and J dropped 3; count of bases not matched to a gene: 9. Germline CDR1 is LGHNA and CDR2 is YNFKEQ.

This chain connects TRBV19 to TRBJ1-3; no clear D. This CDR3 has 15 residues. Deletions cut 5 bases from V and 0 bases from J, with 11 bases between. Germline values: CDR1 LNHDA, CDR2 SQIVND (reference sequence). CDR3 in DNA: TGTGCCAGTAGTCTGGTACAGTACTCTGGAAACACCATATATTTT. Amino acids: CASSLVQYSGNTIYF.

In the case of this clone: One end of the junction does not line up with germline, which may come from a read error. The V gene is TRBV7-7, the J gene TRBJ2-2, with D perhaps TRBD1 (5 bases). The CDR3 covers 15 residues. The germline V gene has CDR1 SSHAT and CDR2 FNYEAQ (reference sequence). CDR3: CASSLAQGNTGELFF. Written as DNA, the CDR3 is TGTGCTAGCAGCTTAGCCCAGGGGAACACCGGGGAGCTGTTTTTT.

Only one count was recorded for this clone. This rearrangement joins TRBV5-1 to TRBJ2-3, with 7 bases that match TRBD2. Germline trimming cut 0 bases from V and 1 base from J; bases unmatched to any gene: 2. This CDR3 contains 15 residues. Germline V gene lookup returns CDR1 SGHRS and CDR2 YFSETQ. The CDR3, as DNA: TGCGCCAGCAGCTTGGAGCTAGCGGGCACAGATACGCAGTATTTT. Amino acid sequence: CASSLELAGTDTQYF.

The chain employs TRBV3-1 (or the pseudogene TRBV3-2) and TRBJ2-2; D remains ambiguous. Per germline, CDR1 LGHDT and CDR2 YNNKEL (reference sequence). The CDR3 extends over 15 amino acids. Trimming pared 1 base from V and 2 bases from J, leaving 8 bases between. CDR3 protein: CASSQGSRNTGELFF. Written as DNA, the CDR3 is TGTGCCAGCAGCCAAGGATCCAGAAACACCGGGGAGCTGTTTTTT.

This clone turned up a few times. The chain couples TRBV11-3 to TRBJ1-1, with D perhaps TRBD1 (6 bases). Germline CDR1 reads SGHNT; CDR2 reads YENEEA. V lost 6 bases to trimming and J lost 1 base, with 15 bases between them. This CDR3 spans 15 amino acids. The CDR3 DNA reads as TGTGCCAGCAGTGGGGCAGGGGCAAGGAACACTGAAGCTTTCTTT. Protein sequence: CASSGAGARNTEAFF.

The chain employs TRBV27 and TRBJ2-7; 10 bases map to TRBD1. Germline lookup yields CDR1 MNHEY and CDR2 SMNVEV (reference sequence). Trimming at V came to 5 bases and at J to 9 bases, leaving 10 bases not matched to a gene. This CDR3 comprises 14 residues. The CDR3 sequence is CASSEGQGFTPQYF. The CDR3 DNA sequence: TGTGCCAGCAGTGAGGGACAGGGGTTCACTCCGCAGTACTTC.

The chain recombines TRBV15 with TRBJ1-3, with no clear D. There are 14 residues in the CDR3. Deletions cut 2 bases from V and 0 bases from J, with 5 bases between. Germline loops: CDR1 LNHNV, CDR2 YYDKDF (reference sequence). The CDR3 nucleotides are TGTGCCACCAGCAGAATAATCTCTGGAAACACCATATATTTT. Protein product: CATSRIISGNTIYF. The full variable domain, in which reference TRBV15 and TRBJ1-3 provide the parts outside the CDR3, is DAMVIQNPRYQVTQFGKPVTLSCSQTLNHNVMYWYQQKSSQAPKLLFHYYDKDFNNEADTPDNFQSRRPNTSFCFLDIRSPGLGDTAMYLCATSRIISGNTIYFGEGSWLTVV.

The rearrangement links TRBV7-2 to TRBJ1-3; the D is unclear. The CDR3 consists of 14 residues. Trimming took 3 bases from V and 0 from J, leaving 6 bases between them. From germline, CDR1 is SGHTA and CDR2 FQGNSA. DNA for the CDR3: TGTGCCAGCAGCTTTTTGAGCTCTGGAAACACCATATATTTT. Its protein is CASSFLSSGNTIYF.

V and J are TRBV3-1 (or the pseudogene TRBV3-2) and TRBJ2-6; tentatively, D is TRBD2 (8 bases). The ends were cut back, 4 bases at V and 1 base at J, with 14 bases in the middle. Looked up from germline, CDR1 is LGHDT and CDR2 is YNNKEL (reference sequence). The CDR3 sequence is 17 residues long. In DNA, the CDR3 is TGTGCCAGCAGCCGACAGGGCGGGGGGTCTGGGGCCAACGTCCTGACTTTC. Protein: CASSRQGGGSGANVLTF.

The J gene is TRBJ2-7, the V gene TRBV7-8, with 10 bases fitting TRBD1. This CDR3 is 15 amino acids long. V was pared by 5 bases and J by 11 bases, with 15 bases of the junction left unmatched. Per the germline V gene, CDR1 is SGHVS and CDR2 is FQNEAQ. In nucleotides, the CDR3 is TGTGCCAGCAGCGTACGACAGGGGGCAATCTCTGGGAAGTACTTC. Translating gives CASSVRQGAISGKYF. Drawing the rest from reference TRBV7-8 and TRBJ2-7, the complete variable domain is GAGVSQSPRYKVAKRGQDVALRCDPISGHVSLFWYQQALGQGPEFLTYFQNEAQLDKSGLPSDRFFAERPEGSVSTLKIQRTQQEDSAVYLCASSVRQGAISGKYFGPGTRLTVT.

In this sample, this clone turned up once. V and J are TRBV28 and TRBJ1-1; TRBD1 matches at 7 bases. From germline, CDR1 is MDHEN and CDR2 SYDVKM. V was clipped by 7 bases and J by 5 bases; unmatched bases: 7. CDR3 size: 13 residues. CDR3 amino acids: CASTEGAQTEAFF. The CDR3 nucleotides read TGTGCCAGCACCGAGGGGGCTCAGACTGAAGCTTTCTTT.

This chain uses TRBV30 with TRBJ1-2; possibly TRBD1 for D (6 bases). Germline values: CDR1 GTSNPN, CDR2 SVGIG (reference sequence). This CDR3 has 11 residues. The V gene lost 1 base and the J gene lost 9 bases, with 9 bases spanning the gap. CDR3 region: CAWSDRDSYTF. The CDR3 DNA reads as TGTGCCTGGAGTGACAGGGATAGCTACACCTTC. Filled out from reference TRBV30 and TRBJ1-2, the complete variable domain reads SQTIHQWPATLVQPVGSPLSLECTVEGTSNPNLYWYRQAAGRGLQLLFYSVGIGQISSEVPQNLSASRPQDRQFILSSKKLLLSDSGFYLCAWSDRDSYTFGSGTRLTVV.